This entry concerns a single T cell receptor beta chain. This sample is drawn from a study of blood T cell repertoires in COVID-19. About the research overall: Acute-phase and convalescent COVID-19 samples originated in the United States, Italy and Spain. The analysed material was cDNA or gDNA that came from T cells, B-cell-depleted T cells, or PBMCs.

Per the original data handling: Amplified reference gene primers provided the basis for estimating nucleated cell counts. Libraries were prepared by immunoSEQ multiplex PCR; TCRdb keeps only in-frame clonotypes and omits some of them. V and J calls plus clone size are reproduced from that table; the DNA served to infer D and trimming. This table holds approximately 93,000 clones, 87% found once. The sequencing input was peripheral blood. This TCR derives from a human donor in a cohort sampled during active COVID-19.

The CDR3 protein is CASSASGELFF. The CDR3 nucleotides are TGTGCCAGCAGCGCGAGCGGGGAGCTGTTTTTT. The gene calls are TRBV2 and TRBJ2-2; D unclear. This CDR3 contains 11 residues. Looked up from germline, CDR1 is SNHLY and CDR2 is FYNNEI. V was pared by 6 bases and J by 7 bases, with 6 bases between.